Listed here are 31 T cell receptor beta chains from one sample, sequenced in a study of Ad26.COV2.S vaccination and SARS-CoV-2 variants. Treatment meaning: some 19 received Ad26.COV2.S at low or high dose, single or two shots; about 5 received placebo; per-sample allocation not given. After the first vaccine or placebo injection, samples were drawn on day 63. Using immunoSEQ multiplex PCR, the repertoire was profiled, and TCRdb retains in-frame clones only, with some absent. This table has about 250,000 clones, around 88% appearing once. Sequenced material: peripheral blood, taken in a trial of Ad26.COV2.S vaccine versus placebo. The origin of the receptors is a person between 18 and 65 years old who received the Ad26.COV2.S COVID-19 vaccine or a placebo.

This chain uses TRBV6-6 with TRBJ2-5; D not certain. V was trimmed by 4 bases and J by 2 bases, leaving 5 bases between them. The germline CDR1 and CDR2 sequences are MNHNY and SVGAGI (reference sequence). The CDR3 is 12 amino acids. CDR3 sequence reads: CASSFKQETQYF. Here the CDR3 DNA reads TGTGCCAGCAGTTTTAAACAAGAGACCCAGTACTTC.

The rearrangement links TRBV19 to TRBJ1-5; D is uncertain. The V end lost 6 bases, the J end lost 6 bases, and 12 bases lay between the germline ends. Per germline, CDR1 LNHDA and CDR2 SQIVND (reference sequence). CDR3 length equals 13 residues. The CDR3 loop reads CASRSTLSQPQHF. The CDR3 DNA reads TGTGCCAGTAGGTCCACTCTAAGTCAGCCCCAGCATTTT.

The chain carries TRBV18 and TRBJ2-5, with D possibly being TRBD1 (6 bases). This CDR3 spans 16 amino acids. Germline V gives CDR1 KGHSH, CDR2 LQKENI. Deletions cut 3 bases from V and 2 bases from J, with 16 bases between. Here the CDR3 reads CASSPLQGIVQETQYF. For the CDR3, the DNA is TGTGCCAGCTCACCGCTACAGGGTATTGTACAAGAGACCCAGTACTTC.

This clone was seen many times. This rearrangement joins TRBV6-5 to TRBJ1-6; tentatively, D is TRBD1 (6 bases). V lost 11 bases, J lost 5 bases, and 13 bases lay in between. The CDR3 runs to 13 residues. Germline-derived CDR1 and CDR2 are MNHEY and SVGAGI. The DNA of the CDR3 is TGTGCCGGCCGAACAGGGAATAATTCACCCCTCCACTTT. Amino acids: CAGRTGNNSPLHF.

The J gene is TRBJ2-1, the V gene TRBV27; D is possibly TRBD1 or TRBD2 (5 bases each). The CDR3 covers 15 residues. Trimming cost V 4 bases and J 2 bases, with 12 bases left between them. Germline-derived CDR1 and CDR2 are MNHEY and SMNVEV (reference sequence). The CDR3 DNA follows: TGTGCCAGCAGTTCCGGGACGTTGACCTACAATGAGCAGTTCTTC. Translation gives CASSSGTLTYNEQFF.

About this clone itself: This sample includes further DNA sequences coding for the same CDR3. This chain links TRBV29-1 with TRBJ1-5; D is possibly TRBD1 (6 bases). The CDR3 length is 13 residues. Trimming left V 6 bases short and J 4 bases short, with 13 bases between. CDR1 SQVTM and CDR2 ANQGSEA come from the germline V gene. In DNA form, the CDR3 reads TGCAGCGTCGGGGGCGGGGGTAATCAGCCCCAGCATTTT. This encodes CSVGGGGNQPQHF.

The rearrangement joins TRBV4-1 to TRBJ2-3; 9 nucleotides agree with TRBD1. V lost 2 bases and J lost 3; bases outside the gene matches: 9. CDR1 and CDR2 from the germline V gene are MGHRA and YSYEKL. The CDR3 is made up of 17 amino acids. The CDR3 DNA reads as TGCGCCAGCAGCCAACCGCACAGGGGGCGGAATACAGATACGCAGTATTTT. Protein sequence: CASSQPHRGRNTDTQYF.

This clone showed up just a few times. The chain links TRBV7-6 to TRBJ2-1; 10 nucleotides match TRBD1. From germline, CDR1 is SGHVS and CDR2 FNYEAQ. After removal of 1 base from V and 5 bases from J, the junction contained 11 bases not matched to a gene. The CDR3 has 18 amino acids. CDR3 nucleotide sequence: TGTGCCAGCAGCTTAGTGGGGGACAGGGGCCCTCTGGACAATGAGCAGTTCTTC. It specifies CASSLVGDRGPLDNEQFF.

The rearrangement links TRBV5-1 to TRBJ2-2; D is unresolved. Deletions cut 0 bases from V and 0 bases from J, with 12 bases between. The CDR3 extends over 17 amino acids. Germline V CDR1 and CDR2: SGHRS, YFSETQ. CDR3 DNA sequence: TGCGCCAGCAGCTTGGCCGGGCGCTACGCGAACACCGGGGAGCTGTTTTTT. Translated: CASSLAGRYANTGELFF. Combining the CDR3 with reference TRBV5-1 and TRBJ2-2 gives the whole variable domain KAGVTQTPRYLIKTRGQQVTLSCSPISGHRSVSWYQQTPGQGLQFLFEYFSETQRNKGNFPGRFSGRQFSNSRSEMNVSTLELGDSALYLCASSLAGRYANTGELFFGEGSRLTVL.

This clone was recorded once. The chain recombines TRBV29-1 with TRBJ2-5; D is perhaps TRBD1 (6 bases). The CDR3 consists of 14 residues. Per the germline V gene, CDR1 is SQVTM and CDR2 is ANQGSEA. With 2 bases removed from V and 2 bases from J, the gap between germline ends came to 12 bases. CDR3 residues: CSVERATGQETQYF. DNA for the CDR3: TGCAGCGTTGAAAGGGCGACAGGACAAGAGACCCAGTACTTC.

The chain recombines TRBV5-6 with TRBJ1-1; 10 bases map to TRBD1. CDR1 is SGHDT, CDR2 YYEEEE, per germline. The CDR3 totals 17 residues. V lost 2 bases, J lost 7 bases, and 14 bases stayed unmatched. The CDR3 coding sequence is TGTGCCAGCAGCTTAACGGGGGACAGGGGACATAGTTTTGAAGCTTTCTTT. Translation gives CASSLTGDRGHSFEAFF.

This chain connects TRBV5-4 to TRBJ1-1, with D hard to call. Trimming shortened V by 9 bases and J by 0 bases, and 15 bases separated the two germline ends. There are 14 residues in the CDR3. Germline CDR1 is SGHNT and CDR2 is YYREEE (reference sequence). The CDR3 protein is CATQTGLMNTEAFF. Written as DNA, the CDR3 is TGTGCCACCCAGACCGGACTGATGAACACTGAAGCTTTCTTT.

This clone was counted once. The genes are TRBV5-6 and TRBJ2-3; D is unclear. The germline V and J ends were trimmed by 3 bases and 1 base, with 15 bases remaining between them. Germline loops: CDR1 SGHDT, CDR2 YYEEEE. CDR3 size: 16 residues. The CDR3 here is CASSSDSGPRTDTQYF. DNA for the CDR3: TGTGCCAGCAGCTCCGATTCCGGGCCCCGCACAGATACGCAGTATTTT. Full variable domain (rest looked up from reference TRBV5-6 and TRBJ2-3): DAGVTQSPTHLIKTRGQQVTLRCSPKSGHDTVSWYQQALGQGPQFIFQYYEEEERQRGNFPDRFSGHQFPNYSSELNVNALLLGDSALYLCASSSDSGPRTDTQYFGPGTRLTVL.

The chain recombines TRBV19 with TRBJ1-5, with D possibly TRBD1 on 6 matching bases. The CDR3 runs 15 residues. Germline V gene sequence: CDR1 LNHDA, CDR2 SQIVND (reference sequence). Trimming pared 0 bases from V and 0 bases from J, leaving 6 bases between. CDR3 nucleotide sequence: TGTGCCAGTAGTATAGAGACAGGTAGCAATCAGCCCCAGCATTTT. Its protein product is CASSIETGSNQPQHF.

V and J are TRBV11-2 and TRBJ1-2; D is unresolved. Germline CDR1 reads SGHAT; CDR2 reads FQNNGV. The V gene lost 0 bases and the J gene lost 0 bases, with 8 bases spanning the gap. There are 15 residues in the CDR3. CDR3 coding DNA: TGTGCCAGCAGCTTAGACAGGCTCACTAACTATGGCTACACCTTC. Translated: CASSLDRLTNYGYTF.

This clone is a singleton in its sample. This chain connects TRBV29-1 to TRBJ2-1; 7 positions agree with TRBD2. The CDR3 runs to 17 residues. V was clipped by 0 bases and J by 1 base; unmatched bases: 9. Per germline, CDR1 SQVTM and CDR2 ANQGSEA. The CDR3 bases are TGCAGCGTTGAAGATCTGGCAGGAGCGGGATCCTACAATGAGCAGTTCTTC. Translated: CSVEDLAGAGSYNEQFF.

This chain connects TRBV3-1 (or the pseudogene TRBV3-2) to TRBJ2-2; D is undetermined. CDR1 and CDR2 from the germline V gene are LGHDT and YNNKEL (reference sequence). Between the trimmed V and J ends, which lost 5 bases and 3 bases, there was a span of 10 bases. The CDR3 has 14 amino acids. This chain's CDR3 is CASSANYDTGELFF. The DNA of the CDR3 is TGTGCCAGCAGCGCAAATTATGACACCGGGGAGCTGTTTTTT.

The chain couples TRBV19 to TRBJ1-2; 8 bases align to TRBD1. The germline CDR1 and CDR2 sequences are LNHDA and SQIVND (reference sequence). Germline trimming cut 4 bases from V and 4 bases from J; bases unmatched to any gene: 8. The CDR3 extends over 15 amino acids. The CDR3 sequence: CASSTRTGKIYGYTF. The CDR3 bases are TGTGCCAGTAGTACTCGGACAGGGAAGATCTATGGCTACACCTTC. Using reference TRBV19 and TRBJ1-2 for the parts outside the CDR3, the full variable domain is DGGITQSPKYLFRKEGQNVTLSCEQNLNHDAMYWYRQDPGQGLRLIYYSQIVNDFQKGDIAEGYSVSREKKESFPLTVTSAQKNPTAFYLCASSTRTGKIYGYTFGSGTRLTVV.

V and J are TRBV18 and TRBJ1-1; D gene unclear. Germline V gene lookup returns CDR1 KGHSH and CDR2 LQKENI. This CDR3 region has 13 residues. Trimming took 2 bases from V and 0 from J, leaving 4 bases between them. This CDR3 is CASSPSVNTEAFF. The CDR3 DNA follows: TGTGCCAGCTCACCAAGTGTGAACACTGAAGCTTTCTTT.

This chain joins TRBV9 and TRBJ2-2; 10 nucleotides align to TRBD1. The germline gives CDR1 SGDLS, CDR2 YYNGEE. The V segment lost 4 bases and the J segment 6 bases; nucleotides outside the gene matches: 18. This CDR3 region has 19 residues. The CDR3 region has the DNA TGTGCCAGCAGCCATCCCTATTCTCCGGGACAGGGGTTCTCCGGGGAGCTGTTTTTT. Translation: CASSHPYSPGQGFSGELFF.

The CDR3, as DNA: TGTGCCAGCAGCACCTTAGGTGGGGGCACCGGGGAGCTGTTTTTT. Amino acid sequence: CASSTLGGGTGELFF. V gene TRBV7-3 combines with J gene TRBJ2-2; D may correspond to TRBD1 or TRBD2 (5 bases each). This CDR3 is built from 15 residues. V was pared by 5 bases and J by 4 bases, with 14 bases between. Germline values: CDR1 SGHTA, CDR2 FQGTGA.

The table lists this clone with a count of one. The chain is built from TRBV10-3 and TRBJ2-1, with a tentative D call TRBD2 (5 bases). This CDR3 has 17 residues. V lost 0 bases, J lost 7 bases, and 19 bases lay in between. Germline V gives CDR1 ENHRY, CDR2 SYGVKD. CDR3 DNA sequence: TGTGCCATCAGTGAGTCGATGGGCCCAGCGGCTATAAATGAGCAGTTCTTC. It yields the protein CAISESMGPAAINEQFF.

The J gene is TRBJ1-5, the V gene TRBV19; D is uncertain. Per germline, CDR1 LNHDA and CDR2 SQIVND (reference sequence). CDR3 length: 17 residues. V was pared by 3 bases and J by 0 bases, with 15 bases between. CDR3 coding DNA: TGTGCCAGTAGTATTTTTTTCAAGGAGTTTAGCAATCAGCCCCAGCATTTT. This translates into CASSIFFKEFSNQPQHF. Full variable domain (outside the CDR3, taken from reference TRBV19 and TRBJ1-5): DGGITQSPKYLFRKEGQNVTLSCEQNLNHDAMYWYRQDPGQGLRLIYYSQIVNDFQKGDIAEGYSVSREKKESFPLTVTSAQKNPTAFYLCASSIFFKEFSNQPQHFGDGTRLSIL.

The chain joins TRBV19 to TRBJ2-5; D is possibly TRBD1 (6 bases). V lost 5 bases to trimming and J lost 2 bases, with 15 bases between them. Germline CDR1 reads LNHDA; CDR2 reads SQIVND (reference sequence). The CDR3 has 15 amino acids. DNA of the CDR3: TGTGCCAGTAGTGACTGGGACACGGGGCAAGAGACCCAGTACTTC. Protein: CASSDWDTGQETQYF.

This rearrangement joins TRBV7-2 to TRBJ2-5; D is perhaps TRBD1 (6 bases). The ends were cut back, 5 bases at V and 4 bases at J, with 14 bases in the middle. CDR3 length equals 14 residues. Germline V lookup: CDR1 SGHTA, CDR2 FQGNSA. This CDR3 is CASSLGLGGETQYF. The CDR3 DNA reads TGTGCCAGCAGCCTCGGGTTAGGGGGAGAGACCCAGTACTTC.

This chain connects TRBV2 to TRBJ1-5, with D unresolved. The CDR3 contains 14 residues. The germline CDR1 and CDR2 sequences are SNHLY and FYNNEI. V lost 6 bases and J 1 base, leaving 10 bases between the germline ends. The CDR3 nucleotides are TGTGCCAGCAGGCTTACGGTCAGCAATCAGCCCCAGCATTTT. It specifies CASRLTVSNQPQHF.

The V gene is TRBV6-2 or TRBV6-3, the J gene TRBJ2-7, with D unresolved. V was trimmed by 4 bases and J by 4 bases, leaving 5 bases between them. Germline values: CDR1 MNHEY, CDR2 SVGEGT. The length of the CDR3 is 11 residues. This CDR3 is CASSFGYEQYF. The DNA of the CDR3 is TGTGCCAGCAGTTTTGGTTACGAGCAGTACTTC.

This sequence joins TRBV3-1 (or the pseudogene TRBV3-2) and TRBJ1-1; D uncertain. The CDR3 sequence is 14 residues long. The V gene lost 1 base and the J gene lost 0 bases, with 6 bases spanning the gap. Germline V lookup: CDR1 LGHDT, CDR2 YNNKEL (reference sequence). The CDR3 region is CASSQGHMNTEAFF. CDR3 DNA sequence: TGTGCCAGCAGCCAAGGACATATGAACACTGAAGCTTTCTTT.

The chain carries TRBV7-8 and TRBJ1-1, with a tentative D call TRBD1 (6 bases). This CDR3 region has 16 residues. The V end lost 0 bases, the J end lost 3 bases, and 14 bases lay between the germline ends. Germline V gives CDR1 SGHVS, CDR2 FQNEAQ. CDR3 sequence (DNA): TGTGCCAGCAGCTTAGCGCTTGGCAGGGGATACACTGAAGCTTTCTTT. Translated: CASSLALGRGYTEAFF.

For this clone: This sample also contains other DNA sequences that code for the same CDR3. V usage is TRBV27 and J usage is TRBJ2-3; 8 bases fit TRBD2. CDR3 length equals 15 residues. V was pared by 5 bases and J by 3 bases, with 7 bases of the junction left unmatched. Germline loops: CDR1 MNHEY, CDR2 SMNVEV (reference sequence). CDR3: CASSPGGPGTDTQYF. CDR3 DNA: TGTGCCAGCAGTCCGGGGGGGCCGGGTACAGATACGCAGTATTTT.

The rearrangement links TRBV3-1 (or the pseudogene TRBV3-2) to TRBJ2-1; D may correspond to TRBD1 or TRBD2 (5 bases each). Germline values: CDR1 LGHDT, CDR2 YNNKEL (reference sequence). The CDR3 runs 16 residues. Trimming stripped 4 bases from V and 5 bases from J, with 18 bases between. The CDR3 region has the DNA TGTGCCAGCAGCCCCAGTGAGGGGCCACGGGACAATGAGCAGTTCTTC. It specifies CASSPSEGPRDNEQFF.